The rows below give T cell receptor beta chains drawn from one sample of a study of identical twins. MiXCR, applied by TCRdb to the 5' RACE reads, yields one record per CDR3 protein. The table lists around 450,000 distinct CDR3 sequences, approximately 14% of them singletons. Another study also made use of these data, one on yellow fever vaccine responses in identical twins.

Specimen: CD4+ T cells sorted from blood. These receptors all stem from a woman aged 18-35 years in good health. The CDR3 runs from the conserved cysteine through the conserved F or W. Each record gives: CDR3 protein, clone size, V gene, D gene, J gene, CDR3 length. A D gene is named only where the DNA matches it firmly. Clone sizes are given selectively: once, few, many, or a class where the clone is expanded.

CDR3aa: CASSVGIGTDTQYF; abundance: -; v_gene: TRBV6-1; d_gene: -; j_gene: TRBJ2-3; len: 14
CDR3aa: CASSLGGSTNEKLFF; abundance: -; v_gene: TRBV12-3/TRBV12-4; d_gene: -; j_gene: TRBJ1-4; len: 15
CDR3aa: CSAGTGQETQYF; abundance: -; v_gene: TRBV20-1; d_gene: -; j_gene: TRBJ2-5; len: 12
CDR3aa: CSAPLAGVISYEQYF; abundance: -; v_gene: TRBV20-1; d_gene: TRBD2; j_gene: TRBJ2-7; len: 15
CDR3aa: CASSWDRGLVETQYF; abundance: -; v_gene: TRBV27; d_gene: TRBD1; j_gene: TRBJ2-5; len: 15
CDR3aa: CSVEDRGSGNTIYF; abundance: -; v_gene: TRBV29-1; d_gene: -; j_gene: TRBJ1-3; len: 14
CDR3aa: CASSPGQIQETQYF; abundance: many; v_gene: TRBV5-1; d_gene: -; j_gene: TRBJ2-5; len: 14
CDR3aa: CASSFGQPDQPQHF; abundance: few; v_gene: TRBV27; d_gene: -; j_gene: TRBJ1-5; len: 14
CDR3aa: CAISESGGDYNEQFF; abundance: -; v_gene: TRBV10-3; d_gene: -; j_gene: TRBJ2-1; len: 15
CDR3aa: CASSPGFTGELFF; abundance: few; v_gene: TRBV2; d_gene: -; j_gene: TRBJ2-2; len: 13
CDR3aa: CSARDRSGANVLTF; abundance: few; v_gene: TRBV20-1; d_gene: -; j_gene: TRBJ2-6; len: 14
CDR3aa: CASRAFGRGSGNIQYF; abundance: -; v_gene: TRBV27; d_gene: -; j_gene: TRBJ2-4; len: 16
CDR3aa: CASSAQGQPQHF; abundance: many; v_gene: TRBV12-3/TRBV12-4; d_gene: -; j_gene: TRBJ1-5; len: 12
CDR3aa: CASSSRLAGAGGETQYF; abundance: -; v_gene: TRBV21-1; d_gene: -; j_gene: TRBJ2-5; len: 17
CDR3aa: CASSSAFSSYNEQFF; abundance: few; v_gene: TRBV7-2; d_gene: -; j_gene: TRBJ2-1; len: 15
CDR3aa: CASSQVPDTQYF; abundance: many; v_gene: TRBV14; d_gene: -; j_gene: TRBJ2-3; len: 12
CDR3aa: CASSPRQGWGEKLFF; abundance: few; v_gene: TRBV28; d_gene: TRBD1; j_gene: TRBJ1-4; len: 15
CDR3aa: CASSEIGLADNEQFF; abundance: -; v_gene: TRBV25-1; d_gene: TRBD2; j_gene: TRBJ2-1; len: 15
CDR3aa: CSVEGHGRSYNEQFF; abundance: -; v_gene: TRBV29-1; d_gene: -; j_gene: TRBJ2-1; len: 15
CDR3aa: CASSLNSVGGGTDTQYF; abundance: -; v_gene: TRBV7-3; d_gene: TRBD2; j_gene: TRBJ2-3; len: 17